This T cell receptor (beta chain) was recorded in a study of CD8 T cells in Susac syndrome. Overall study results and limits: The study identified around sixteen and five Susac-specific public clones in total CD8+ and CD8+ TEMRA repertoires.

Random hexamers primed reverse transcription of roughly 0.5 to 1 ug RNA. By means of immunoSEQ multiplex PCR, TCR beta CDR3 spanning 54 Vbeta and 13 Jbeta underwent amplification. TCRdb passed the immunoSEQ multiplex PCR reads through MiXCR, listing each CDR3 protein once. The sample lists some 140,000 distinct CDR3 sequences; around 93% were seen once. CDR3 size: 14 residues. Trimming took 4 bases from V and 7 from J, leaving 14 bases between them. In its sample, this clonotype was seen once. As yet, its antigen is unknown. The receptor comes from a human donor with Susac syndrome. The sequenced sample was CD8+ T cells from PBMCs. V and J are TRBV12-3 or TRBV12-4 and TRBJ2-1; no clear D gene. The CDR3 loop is CASSSLAHTNEQFF. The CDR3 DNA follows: TGTGCCAGCAGTTCGCTCGCCCATACGAATGAGCAGTTCTTC.